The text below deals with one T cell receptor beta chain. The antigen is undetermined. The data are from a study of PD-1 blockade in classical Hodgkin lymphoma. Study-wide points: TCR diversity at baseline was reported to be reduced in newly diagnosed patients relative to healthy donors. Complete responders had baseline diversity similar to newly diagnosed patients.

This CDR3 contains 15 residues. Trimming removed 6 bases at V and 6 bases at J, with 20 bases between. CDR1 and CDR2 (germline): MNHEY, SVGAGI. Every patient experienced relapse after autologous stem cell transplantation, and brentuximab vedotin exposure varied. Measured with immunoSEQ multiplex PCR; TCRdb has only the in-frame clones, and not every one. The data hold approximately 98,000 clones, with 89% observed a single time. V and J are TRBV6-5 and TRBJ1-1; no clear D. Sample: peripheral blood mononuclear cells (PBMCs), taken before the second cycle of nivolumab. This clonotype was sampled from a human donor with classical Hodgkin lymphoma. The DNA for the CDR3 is TGTGCCAGCAGCCGCCAAGGCCACCCTAGCGCTGAAGCTTTCTTT. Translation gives CASSRQGHPSAEAFF.